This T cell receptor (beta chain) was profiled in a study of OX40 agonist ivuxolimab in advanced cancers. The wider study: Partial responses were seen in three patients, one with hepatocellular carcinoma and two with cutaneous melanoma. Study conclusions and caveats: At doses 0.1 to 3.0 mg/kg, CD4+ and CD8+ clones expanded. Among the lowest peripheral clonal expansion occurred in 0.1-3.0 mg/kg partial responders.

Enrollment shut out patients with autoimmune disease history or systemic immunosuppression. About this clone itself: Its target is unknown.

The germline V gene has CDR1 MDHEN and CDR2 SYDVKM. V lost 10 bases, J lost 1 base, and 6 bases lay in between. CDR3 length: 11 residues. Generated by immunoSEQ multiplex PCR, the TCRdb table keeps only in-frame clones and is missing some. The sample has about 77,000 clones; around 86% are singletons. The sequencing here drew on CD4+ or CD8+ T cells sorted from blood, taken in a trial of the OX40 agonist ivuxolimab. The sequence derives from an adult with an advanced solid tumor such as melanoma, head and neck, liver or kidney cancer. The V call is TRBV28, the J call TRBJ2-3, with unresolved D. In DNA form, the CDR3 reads TGTGCCACCGTCCGCACAGATACGCAGTATTTT. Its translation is CATVRTDTQYF.